Described below is a single TCR beta chain sequence and its context. Its antigen is unknown. No much larger clonotype is one base removed from it; base qualities were not supplied. V was cut back by 7 bases and J by 3 bases, leaving a gap of 9 bases between them. The CDR3, cysteine through phenylalanine, is 11 amino acids long. This entry keeps only the CDR3 DNA: 33 bases, framed from base 1. Sequences SQVTM (CDR1) and ANQGSEA (CDR2) are obtained from the germline V gene. After extraction using the QIAamp DNA Blood Mini Kit, genomic DNA was sent off for immunoSEQ repertoire analysis. Using a standard quantity of genomic DNA template, multiplex PCR was run to amplify the CDR3 regions. The PCR products underwent sequencing on an Illumina platform. The authors processed their data as follows. Alignment of sequences was done against a reference, and the V, D and J gene definitions came from IMGT. To eliminate PCR and sequencing errors, a nearest-neighbor clustering algorithm combined closely related sequences. V, D and J usage was examined in productive unique and total sequences using ImmunoSEQ Analyzer tools along with R version 3.6.1. In its TCRdb copy, this immuneACCESS table keeps in-frame sequences only and misses some clones. Where compared with another copy, unresolved V genes explain less than half of these, and the others have no known cause. D and trimming come from the DNA, and the V and J calls and clone size come from that table. In all, the sample holds 3,400 or so clones, and around nine tenths of those were seen once. The biggest ten clones account for more than 10% of the sample.

The data were taken from a study of immunodeficiency (dated by TCRdb to 2018 to 2020). Turning to the overall study: Repertoire analysis was done to look for VDJ recombination defects and oligoclonality. General conclusions and limits of the study: Based on top-100 and total clonotype frequencies, severe oligoclonality showed up in patient CD8+ T cells, whereas patient CD4+ T cells did not show severe oligoclonality. In the entropy comparisons of patients versus healthy controls, patients were shown as n=3 (open circles), and an effect on thymic development was only suggested as possible. Relative to control CD8+ T cells, CD8+ T cells from patients had restricted TRB V-J pairing and a lower productive entropy.

CD3+CD8+ T cells were sorted from fresh PBMCs before TCR sequencing. Input material: CD8+ T cells from blood. The TCR was taken from a human donor in good health. The chain links TRBV29-1 with TRBJ1-1, with no D gene named confidently. The CDR3 region has the sequence CSDVGDTEAFF. The DNA reads as follows: TGCAGCGACGTTGGGGACACTGAAGCTTTCTTT. Reference TRBV29-1 and TRBJ1-1 proteins supply the regions before and after the CDR3; the full variable domain is: SAVISQKPSRDICQRGTSLTIQCQVDSQVTMMFWYRQQPGQSLTLIATANQGSEATYESGFVIDKFPISRPNLTFSTLTVSNMSPEDSSIYLCSDVGDTEAFFGQGTRLTVV.